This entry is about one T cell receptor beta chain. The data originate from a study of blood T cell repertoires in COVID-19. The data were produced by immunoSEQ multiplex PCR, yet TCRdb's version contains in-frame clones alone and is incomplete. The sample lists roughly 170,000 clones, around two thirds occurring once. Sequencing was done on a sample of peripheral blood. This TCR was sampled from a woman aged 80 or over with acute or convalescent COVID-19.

CDR3 residues: CASSLSQGTEAFF. In DNA, the CDR3 is TGTGCCAGCAGCTTGTCCCAGGGTACTGAAGCTTTCTTT. The chain uses TRBV5-4 and TRBJ1-1; D is perhaps TRBD1 (5 bases). CDR3 length equals 13 residues. Germline assignment: CDR1 SGHNT and CDR2 YYREEE (reference sequence). The V gene lost 1 base and the J gene lost 5 bases, with 9 bases spanning the gap. The full variable domain, completed using reference TRBV5-4 and TRBJ1-1, is ETGVTQSPTHLIKTRGQQVTLRCSSQSGHNTVSWYQQALGQGPQFIFQYYREEENGRGNFPPRFSGLQFPNYSSELNVNALELDDSALYLCASSLSQGTEAFFGQGTRLTVV.